This TCR beta chain was observed in a study of blood T cell repertoires in COVID-19 (dated by TCRdb to the early 2020s). With respect to the entire study: The collaborator samples originated in the United States, Italy and Spain and spanned the acute and convalescent phases of COVID-19. The prospective study material was composed of cDNA or gDNA derived from T cells, B-cell-depleted T cells, or PBMCs. Where HLA class I and class II types were available, the types were taken from metadata supplied by the sample provider, not from assay-based typing. The repertoires were made available in a free public database intended to serve as a resource for research on the immune response to SARS-CoV-2. The dataset comprised deeply sampled blood TCRbeta repertoires from subjects exposed to, actively infected with, or recovered from COVID-19. Samples were obtained from the ongoing ImmuneRACE study (first 160 participants) and from 1,254 subjects provided by 6 global collaborators. Sample metadata almost always included a de-identified subject ID, COVID-19 status, age in years and sex. Overall results and qualifications from the work: How much clinical and demographic metadata was included differed by source and by participant, and the metadata was provided uncurated.

About this clone: Its antigen remains unidentified. No much larger clone is present one base from it, and per-base qualities are unavailable.

A second Seattle source provided samples from volunteer blood donors who had recovered from COVID-19. Collaborating institutions collected whole blood in K2EDTA tubes following their own protocols. For TCRbeta analysis, collaborators shipped samples as frozen whole blood, isolated PBMCs, or DNA extracted from either of those sample types. TCRbeta CDR3 regions were amplified from genomic DNA using the immunoSEQ Assay, a bias-controlled multiplex PCR. Turning to the authors' computational methods: The number of nucleated cells in each sample was estimated by amplification of reference gene primers within the assay. Sequence reads were collapsed and filtered to measure the absolute abundance of every unique TCRbeta CDR3 rearrangement. For each sample, productive Simpson clonality was calculated by taking the square root of Simpson's diversity index across productive rearrangements. Imported from immuneACCESS, the table was reduced by TCRdb to in-frame sequences with V and J called. These copies leave out some clones; in studies compared against another copy, an unresolved V gene accounts for under half, and the cause of the remainder is not known. D and trimming come from the DNA, and the V and J calls and clone size come from that table. The sample records 250,000 or so clones, around 87% of which are singletons. Approximately 1.5% of the sample lies in the top ten.

As encoded in the germline V gene (reference sequence), CDR1 is DFQATT while CDR2 is SNEGSKA. CDR3 length: 11 amino acids, cysteine to phenylalanine. The DNA shown is the 33-base CDR3, in frame from base 1. V loses 5 bases of germline sequence and J loses 4 bases, and the interval between the two ends is 8 bases. The rearrangement joined TRBV20-1 to TRBJ1-1; the D gene assignment is ambiguous. This TCR was recovered from a woman aged 40 to 55 who had recovered from COVID-19. Sequences were obtained from peripheral blood. For the CDR3, the sequence is CSARVGTEAFF. The DNA sequence is as follows: TGCAGTGCTCGGGTTGGCACTGAAGCTTTCTTT.